These 15 T cell receptor beta chains share one sample of origin, sequenced in a study. TCRdb reanalysed the 5' RACE reads using MiXCR and keeps one entry per CDR3 protein. The data show around 57,000 distinct CDR3 sequences, more than 25% seen once. The sample consisted of tumor-infiltrating memory CD4+ T cells sorted from the breast tumor. Documented subset: memory CD4+ T cells, CD4+CD45RO+CD25-. The receptors here all came from a female donor with breast cancer.

The gene calls are TRBV12-3 or TRBV12-4 and TRBJ1-1; D unresolved. The ends were cut back, 5 bases at V and 0 bases at J, with 16 bases in the middle. The CDR3 consists of 16 residues. The CDR3 bases are TGTGCCAGCAGTCCCATTCTTTGGCCCCTGAACACTGAAGCTTTCTTT. This gives the protein CASSPILWPLNTEAFF.

The sample holds a few counts of this clonotype. The genes are TRBV4-1 and TRBJ2-1, with TRBD2 matching over 9 bases. Germline CDR1 and CDR2: MGHRA and YSYEKL. CDR3 length: 15 amino acids. With V trimmed by 4 bases and J by 5 bases, 6 bases remained unmatched. The CDR3 loop reads CASSLLAGANNEQFF. CDR3 nucleotides: TGCGCCAGCAGCCTTTTAGCGGGAGCCAACAATGAGCAGTTCTTC.

Many counts were recorded for this clonotype. The chain has TRBV7-2 and TRBJ2-7; unclear D gene. Trimming stripped 6 bases from V and 4 bases from J, with 19 bases between. Germline V gives CDR1 SGHTA, CDR2 FQGNSA. CDR3 length: 15 residues. The CDR3 coding sequence is TGTGCCAGCAGTACCTTGACACGGGCCCGATACGAGCAGTACTTC. Translating it yields CASSTLTRARYEQYF. Full variable domain (rest looked up from reference TRBV7-2 and TRBJ2-7): GAGVSQSPSNKVTEKGKDVELRCDPISGHTALYWYRQSLGQGLEFLIYFQGNSAPDKSGLPSDRFSAERTGGSVSTLTIQRTQQEDSAVYLCASSTLTRARYEQYFGPGTRLTVT.

This clonotype was detected a few times. The rearrangement joins TRBV20-1 to TRBJ2-5; 8 bases line up with TRBD1. Trimming removed 0 bases from V and 5 bases from J; junction bases left unmatched: 8. Germline V CDR1 and CDR2: DFQATT, SNEGSKA (reference sequence). CDR3 size: 15 residues. The CDR3 coding sequence is TGCAGTGCTAGAGACCTAAACAGGGGGGAGGAGACCCAGTACTTC. It specifies CSARDLNRGEETQYF.

There are a few counts of this clonotype. The J gene is TRBJ2-7, the V gene TRBV7-2; 7 bases align to TRBD2. The CDR3 is 15 residues long. Germline V gene lookup returns CDR1 SGHTA and CDR2 FQGNSA. V gave up 2 bases and J gave up 5 bases; unmatched junction bases: 9. CDR3 DNA sequence: TGTGCCAGCAGCTTACCAGCGGGGAGTACCCACGAGCAGTACTTC. The encoded protein is CASSLPAGSTHEQYF. Full variable domain (remainder filled in from reference TRBV7-2 and TRBJ2-7): GAGVSQSPSNKVTEKGKDVELRCDPISGHTALYWYRQSLGQGLEFLIYFQGNSAPDKSGLPSDRFSAERTGGSVSTLTIQRTQQEDSAVYLCASSLPAGSTHEQYFGPGTRLTVT.

This clonotype was observed a single time. The chain couples TRBV7-2 to TRBJ1-6; unclear D gene. Trimming removed 5 bases at V and 4 bases at J, with 9 bases between. This CDR3 spans 14 amino acids. CDR1 and CDR2 (germline): SGHTA, FQGNSA. The CDR3 loop reads CASSGSAYNSPLHF. The CDR3 DNA reads as TGTGCCAGCAGCGGGTCTGCTTATAATTCACCCCTCCACTTT.

In its sample, this clonotype was seen a few times. The rearrangement uses TRBV6-5 and TRBJ2-3, with D possibly TRBD1 on 5 matching bases. Germline-derived CDR1 and CDR2 are MNHEY and SVGAGI. Trimming left V 6 bases short and J 3 bases short, with 10 bases between. CDR3 length: 13 amino acids. The CDR3 protein is CASRATATDTQYF. The CDR3 nucleotides are TGTGCCAGCAGGGCGACAGCTACAGATACGCAGTATTTT.

V usage is TRBV20-1 and J usage is TRBJ2-1, with D perhaps matching TRBD1 or TRBD2 (5 bases each). The V end lost 0 bases, the J end lost 7 bases, and 16 bases lay between the germline ends. Germline V CDR1 and CDR2: DFQATT, SNEGSKA (reference sequence). This CDR3 is built from 15 residues. This CDR3 reads CSARDRVWGSNEQFF. CDR3 nucleotides: TGCAGTGCTAGAGATCGGGTATGGGGGTCAAATGAGCAGTTCTTC.

This clonotype was seen repeatedly, ten times or more. V and J are TRBV7-2 and TRBJ1-2, with D possibly being TRBD1 (6 bases). The CDR3 covers 14 residues. V was cut by 10 bases and J by 0 bases, with 15 bases left in between. Germline CDR1 is SGHTA and CDR2 is FQGNSA. The CDR3 region is CATGRGHPNYGYTF. The CDR3, as DNA: TGTGCCACCGGGAGGGGACACCCTAACTATGGCTACACCTTC.

V and J are TRBV7-9 and TRBJ2-7; D is possibly TRBD1 (5 bases). V lost 4 bases and J lost 6, with 10 bases in between. The CDR3 spans 12 residues. Germline CDR1 is SEHNR and CDR2 is FQNEAQ (reference sequence). The CDR3 DNA sequence: TGTGCCAGCAGCTCAGGGATCCGCGAGCAGTACTTC. It translates to CASSSGIREQYF.

This clonotype was detected ten times or more. The chain combines TRBV10-2 with TRBJ1-1; 7 bases map to TRBD1. V was pared by 5 bases and J by 10 bases, with 4 bases of the junction left unmatched. The CDR3 has 11 residues. Germline V gene lookup returns CDR1 WSHSY and CDR2 SAAADI. CDR3 bases: TGCGCCAGCAGTTGGGACAGCATAGCTTTCTTT. Its translation is CASSWDSIAFF.

In this sample, this clonotype turned up a few times. This rearrangement joins TRBV7-9 to TRBJ2-3, with D possibly being TRBD2 (6 bases). CDR1 is SEHNR and CDR2 is FQNEAQ in the germline V gene (reference sequence). This CDR3 is built from 13 residues. Trimming removed 7 bases at V and 2 bases at J, with 10 bases between. This CDR3 is CASTRRDTDTQYF. CDR3 DNA: TGTGCCAGCACGAGGCGGGACACAGATACGCAGTATTTT.

The V gene is TRBV9, the J gene TRBJ2-5; 11 bases line up with TRBD1. There are 13 residues in the CDR3. V shed 4 bases and J 9 bases; nucleotides not matched to a gene: 5. Germline V gene lookup returns CDR1 SGDLS and CDR2 YYNGEE. Here the CDR3 reads CASSRDRGDSQYF. DNA for the CDR3: TGTGCCAGCAGCAGGGACAGGGGGGATTCCCAGTACTTC.

This clonotype was observed at least ten times. The V and J genes are TRBV5-1 and TRBJ1-2; D unresolved. Germline V gives CDR1 SGHRS, CDR2 YFSETQ. The ends were cut back, 8 bases at V and 2 bases at J, with 10 bases in the middle. This CDR3 has 12 amino acids. The CDR3 reads CASSPENYGYTF. In DNA, the CDR3 is TGCGCCAGTTCACCAGAGAACTATGGCTACACCTTC. Full variable domain (outside the CDR3, taken from reference TRBV5-1 and TRBJ1-2): KAGVTQTPRYLIKTRGQQVTLSCSPISGHRSVSWYQQTPGQGLQFLFEYFSETQRNKGNFPGRFSGRQFSNSRSEMNVSTLELGDSALYLCASSPENYGYTFGSGTRLTVV.

There are a few counts of this clonotype. The chain links TRBV5-6 to TRBJ2-5, with a tentative D call TRBD2 (6 bases). CDR3 length: 16 amino acids. The germline V gene encodes CDR1 SGHDT and CDR2 YYEEEE. The V end was cut by 0 bases, the J end by 4 bases, with 16 bases between. The CDR3 reads CASSLEAGEVGETQYF. The CDR3 region has the DNA TGTGCCAGCAGCTTGGAAGCGGGTGAGGTAGGAGAGACCCAGTACTTC.